These 21 T cell receptor beta chains came from one sample sequenced in a study of CD8 T cells in Susac syndrome. With random hexamers, about 0.5 to 1 ug RNA was reverse transcribed. TCRdb independently ran MiXCR on the immunoSEQ multiplex PCR reads; one entry per CDR3 protein. The repertoire holds more than 75,000 distinct CDR3 sequences, with roughly 91% as singletons. The specimen was CD8+ T cells from PBMCs. Source of these receptors: a human donor in good health.

The CDR3, as DNA: TGTGCCAGCAGCGTAGGTGTGGCGTCTAGCACAGATACGCAGTATTTT. It encodes CASSVGVASSTDTQYF. This sequence joins TRBV9 and TRBJ2-3, with D hard to call. CDR1 is SGDLS and CDR2 is YYNGEE in the germline V gene. V shed 0 bases and J shed 0 bases, with 11 bases lying between them. This CDR3 contains 16 residues.

The DNA of the CDR3 is TGTGCCAGCAGCGTCGGGGGTGGGGGGCCGAAGTACAATGAGCAGTTCTTC. Residues: CASSVGGGGPKYNEQFF. The chain carries TRBV9 and TRBJ2-1; the D gene could be TRBD1 or TRBD2 (6 bases each). Germline CDR1 is SGDLS and CDR2 is YYNGEE. The CDR3 runs to 17 residues. V was trimmed by 2 bases and J by 4 bases, leaving 19 bases between them.

The J gene is TRBJ2-1, the V gene TRBV13; 8 bases agree with TRBD2. Germline values: CDR1 PRHDT, CDR2 FYEKMQ (reference sequence). V dropped 6 bases and J dropped 9; count of bases not matched to a gene: 10. The CDR3 extends over 14 amino acids. The CDR3 loop reads CASSIGLRGGEQFF. As DNA, the CDR3 is TGTGCCAGCAGTATCGGGTTACGGGGGGGTGAGCAGTTCTTC.

This clonotype appeared once. The V and J genes are TRBV20-1 and TRBJ2-4; D is unclear. Trimming removed 1 base at V and 5 bases at J, with 3 bases between. Looked up from germline, CDR1 is DFQATT and CDR2 is SNEGSKA (reference sequence). This CDR3 contains 11 residues. The DNA of the CDR3 is TGCAGTGCTAGAGGACAAAACATTCAGTACTTC. It translates to CSARGQNIQYF.

The chain combines TRBV9 with TRBJ2-1; 9 bases match TRBD2. The CDR3 is 19 amino acids. The germline V gene has CDR1 SGDLS and CDR2 YYNGEE. Losses at the gene ends were 4 bases for V and 0 bases for J; bases not matched to a gene: 14. The CDR3 DNA follows: TGTGCCAGCAGCCTGCTAGCGGGGAGCGGGGGGATCTCCTACAATGAGCAGTTCTTC. Its translation: CASSLLAGSGGISYNEQFF. Full variable domain (missing parts from reference TRBV9 and TRBJ2-1): DSGVTQTPKHLITATGQRVTLRCSPRSGDLSVYWYQQSLDQGLQFLIQYYNGEERAKGNILERFSAQQFPDLHSELNLSSLELGDSALYFCASSLLAGSGGISYNEQFFGPGTRLTVL.

The gene calls are TRBV5-5 and TRBJ1-2; D may be TRBD1 (5 bases). The CDR3 is 13 residues long. Germline CDR1 reads SGHKS; CDR2 reads YYEKEE (reference sequence). V lost 0 bases to trimming and J lost 10 bases, with 13 bases between them. The CDR3 DNA reads as TGTGCCAGCAGCTTGGAGGGCAGGGCAGACTACACCTTC. Protein product: CASSLEGRADYTF.

This rearrangement joins TRBV13 to TRBJ1-5; no reliable D call. This CDR3 is built from 14 residues. The V gene's germline CDR1 is PRHDT and CDR2 FYEKMQ (reference sequence). V was cut by 3 bases and J by 1 base, with 7 bases left in between. CDR3 region: CASSFGRSNQPQHF. The CDR3 DNA follows: TGTGCCAGCAGCTTCGGGCGGAGCAATCAGCCCCAGCATTTT.

This clonotype is a singleton in its sample. DNA for the CDR3: TGTGCCAGCAGCTTGGGACAGGAGAACACCGGGGAGCTGTTTTTT. It yields the protein CASSLGQENTGELFF. The V and J genes are TRBV5-6 and TRBJ2-2, with a tentative D call TRBD1 (6 bases). Trimming cost V 0 bases and J 1 base, with 7 bases left between them. Germline V CDR1 and CDR2: SGHDT, YYEEEE. The CDR3 has 15 residues. Supplemented by reference TRBV5-6 and TRBJ2-2, the full variable domain reads DAGVTQSPTHLIKTRGQQVTLRCSPKSGHDTVSWYQQALGQGPQFIFQYYEEEERQRGNFPDRFSGHQFPNYSSELNVNALLLGDSALYLCASSLGQENTGELFFGEGSRLTVL.

V usage is TRBV6-1 and J usage is TRBJ2-6; 9 nucleotides agree with TRBD1. The germline CDR1 and CDR2 sequences are MNHNS and SASEGT. There are 18 residues in the CDR3. Germline trimming cut 5 bases from V and 0 bases from J; bases unmatched to any gene: 8. CDR3 coding DNA: TGTGCCAGCAGTCCCCGGGACAGGGCGTACTCTGGGGCCAACGTCCTGACTTTC. This encodes CASSPRDRAYSGANVLTF.

The chain links TRBV7-2 to TRBJ1-2; possible D gene TRBD1, 5 bases. CDR1 and CDR2 (germline): SGHTA, FQGNSA. The CDR3 consists of 14 residues. V was clipped by 4 bases and J by 2 bases, with 11 bases between them. The CDR3 bases are TGTGCCAGCAGCTCTACGACAGAGAACTATGGCTACACCTTC. Encoded protein: CASSSTTENYGYTF.

The chain couples TRBV2 to TRBJ2-3, with D possibly TRBD2 on 7 matching bases. Trimming took 9 bases from V and 2 from J, leaving 12 bases between them. This CDR3 spans 13 amino acids. Germline V gene lookup returns CDR1 SNHLY and CDR2 FYNNEI. The DNA for the CDR3 is TGTGCCAGTCGGGGGGCTCTCACAGATACGCAGTATTTT. This gives the protein CASRGALTDTQYF.

This chain uses TRBV5-1 with TRBJ2-1, with D hard to call. V dropped 9 bases and J dropped 4 bases, with 20 bases sitting between them. This CDR3 has 15 amino acids. Germline V gives CDR1 SGHRS, CDR2 YFSETQ. This CDR3 is CATTTSLNNYNEQFF. As DNA, the CDR3 is TGCGCCACCACGACGTCCCTTAACAATTACAATGAGCAGTTCTTC.

This sequence joins TRBV7-3 and TRBJ1-1; 7 bases are a match to TRBD1. Germline V lookup: CDR1 SGHTA, CDR2 FQGTGA. V dropped 4 bases and J dropped 5; count of bases not matched to a gene: 4. CDR3 length: 13 amino acids. The DNA of the CDR3 is TGTGCCAGCAGCTCGACAGGGCGGACTGAAGCTTTCTTT. This gives the protein CASSSTGRTEAFF.

This sequence joins TRBV2 and TRBJ1-2, with TRBD1 as a possible D gene (5 bases). V gave up 2 bases and J gave up 8 bases, with 18 bases separating them. The CDR3 is made up of 15 amino acids. Per the germline V gene, CDR1 is SNHLY and CDR2 is FYNNEI. CDR3 in amino acids: CASSEPSDRVEGYTF. The DNA of the CDR3 is TGTGCCAGCAGTGAACCTTCTGACAGAGTCGAGGGCTACACCTTC.

This clonotype was seen a single time. The rearrangement joins TRBV29-1 to TRBJ2-7; 9 bases agree with TRBD2. The CDR3 covers 12 residues. Trimming at V came to 3 bases and at J to 6 bases, leaving 3 bases not matched to a gene. Germline lookup yields CDR1 SQVTM and CDR2 ANQGSEA. As DNA, the CDR3 is TGCAGCGTTGAGCGGGGGGGCGGCGAGCAGTACTTC. Its translation is CSVERGGGEQYF.

The CDR3 protein is CASRGGLVYGYTF. The DNA of the CDR3 is TGTGCCAGCAGAGGGGGGTTGGTCTATGGCTACACCTTC. This chain connects TRBV25-1 to TRBJ1-2; D possibly corresponds to TRBD1 (6 bases). Per germline, CDR1 MGHDK and CDR2 SYGVNS. CDR3 length: 13 residues. V lost 6 bases to trimming and J lost 4 bases, with 12 bases between them.

The chain uses TRBV10-3 and TRBJ1-2; D not resolved. Germline CDR1 ENHRY, CDR2 SYGVKD. Trimming took 2 bases from V and 3 from J, leaving 13 bases between them. This CDR3 region has 15 residues. The CDR3 loop reads CAISELSVQDYGYTF. As DNA, the CDR3 is TGTGCCATCAGTGAGCTGTCAGTCCAGGACTATGGCTACACCTTC.

The chain combines TRBV15 with TRBJ2-2; 13 nucleotides line up with TRBD2. V was clipped by 0 bases and J by 6 bases; unmatched bases: 4. This CDR3 has 17 amino acids. The V gene's germline CDR1 is LNHNV and CDR2 YYDKDF (reference sequence). The CDR3 region has the DNA TGTGCCACCAGCAGAGATGTTACTAGCGGGGGGGCCGGGGAGCTGTTTTTT. This codes for CATSRDVTSGGAGELFF.

The chain combines TRBV19 with TRBJ2-1; TRBD1 is a possible D gene (6 bases). The germline CDR1 and CDR2 sequences are LNHDA and SQIVND (reference sequence). CDR3 length: 15 amino acids. Between the trimmed V and J ends, which lost 3 bases and 0 bases, there was a span of 9 bases. CDR3 in DNA: TGTGCCAGTAGTATGCAGGGGAGCTCCTACAATGAGCAGTTCTTC. The encoded protein is CASSMQGSSYNEQFF.

J is TRBJ2-7 and V is TRBV7-9, with a tentative D call TRBD2 (5 bases). Trimming pared 0 bases from V and 3 bases from J, leaving 12 bases between. Germline lookup yields CDR1 SEHNR and CDR2 FQNEAQ (reference sequence). CDR3 size: 15 residues. The CDR3 sequence: CASSLAEVSHYEQYF. The CDR3 coding sequence is TGTGCCAGCAGCTTAGCGGAGGTCTCCCACTACGAGCAGTACTTC.

This rearrangement joins TRBV5-4 to TRBJ1-5; D gene unclear. The CDR3 covers 14 residues. Trimming removed 2 bases at V and 4 bases at J, with 10 bases between. Germline-derived CDR1 and CDR2 are SGHNT and YYREEE (reference sequence). DNA of the CDR3: TGTGCCAGCAGCTTAGAGGGAAGTAATCAGCCCCAGCATTTT. As protein: CASSLEGSNQPQHF.